The rows below give T cell receptor beta chains drawn from one sample of a study of blood T cell repertoires in COVID-19. Libraries were prepared by immunoSEQ multiplex PCR; TCRdb keeps only in-frame clonotypes and omits some of them. The sample gives 100,000 to 140,000 clones, roughly 84% of which show up once; 4% to 5.5% is in the top ten. The sequenced sample consisted of peripheral blood. These receptors came from a human donor in a cohort sampled during active COVID-19. Each CDR3 is given with its conserved first and last residue. D genes are given only for firm matches. The size of a clone is reported for some rows only, either as once, few or many, or as a class for expanded clones.

D gene: TRBD2; clone size: .; CDR3 length: 15; V gene: TRBV4-1; J gene: TRBJ2-1; CDR3 protein: CASSFGLAAYNEQFF; CDR3 DNA: TGCGCCAGCAGCTTCGGACTAGCGGCGTACAATGAGCAGTTCTTC
D gene: .; clone size: few; CDR3 length: 13; V gene: TRBV11-2; J gene: TRBJ2-1; CDR3 protein: CASSLAGLNEQFF; CDR3 DNA: TGTGCCAGCAGCTTAGCGGGATTAAATGAGCAGTTCTTC
D gene: TRBD1; clone size: .; CDR3 length: 16; V gene: TRBV5-6; J gene: TRBJ2-2; CDR3 protein: CASSPLTGGITGELFF; CDR3 DNA: TGTGCCAGCAGCCCCCTGACAGGGGGGATCACCGGGGAGCTGTTTTTT
D gene: TRBD1; clone size: once; CDR3 length: 14; V gene: TRBV27; J gene: TRBJ1-2; CDR3 protein: CASRSPGQRYGYTF; CDR3 DNA: TGTGCCAGCAGATCACCGGGACAGAGATATGGCTACACCTTC
D gene: .; clone size: .; CDR3 length: 16; V gene: TRBV19; J gene: TRBJ1-4; CDR3 protein: CASSGPRQALNEKLFF; CDR3 DNA: TGTGCCAGTAGTGGACCCCGACAGGCCCTAAATGAAAAACTGTTTTTT
D gene: .; clone size: few; CDR3 length: 15; V gene: TRBV5-5; J gene: TRBJ1-2; CDR3 protein: CASSLVLGGDYGYTF; CDR3 DNA: TGTGCCAGCAGCTTAGTTTTGGGAGGGGACTATGGCTACACCTTC
D gene: .; clone size: .; CDR3 length: 13; V gene: TRBV29-1; J gene: TRBJ1-2; CDR3 protein: CSVEETNRAPYTF; CDR3 DNA: TGCAGCGTTGAAGAAACCAACAGGGCACCCTACACCTTC
D gene: .; clone size: .; CDR3 length: 14; V gene: TRBV18; J gene: TRBJ2-1; CDR3 protein: CASSQTRGLVEQFF; CDR3 DNA: TGTGCCAGCTCACAGACTAGGGGTCTCGTTGAGCAGTTCTTC
D gene: .; clone size: .; CDR3 length: 16; V gene: TRBV18; J gene: TRBJ2-2; CDR3 protein: CASSAYRLENTGELFF; CDR3 DNA: TGTGCCAGCTCAGCTTACCGACTAGAAAACACCGGGGAGCTGTTTTTT
D gene: TRBD2; clone size: .; CDR3 length: 19; V gene: TRBV28; J gene: TRBJ2-3; CDR3 protein: CASSSKLAGGPSIKDTQYF; CDR3 DNA: TGTGCCAGCAGTTCAAAACTAGCGGGAGGGCCAAGTATAAAAGATACGCAGTATTTT
D gene: TRBD1; clone size: .; CDR3 length: 18; V gene: TRBV10-3; J gene: TRBJ1-2; CDR3 protein: CAIRSSTQAGQGHYGYTF; CDR3 DNA: TGTGCCATCAGATCAAGCACACAAGCGGGACAGGGTCACTATGGCTACACCTTC
D gene: TRBD2; clone size: .; CDR3 length: 14; V gene: TRBV30; J gene: TRBJ2-3; CDR3 protein: CAWSREGGPDTQYF; CDR3 DNA: TGTGCCTGGAGTAGGGAGGGAGGGCCAGATACGCAGTATTTT
D gene: .; clone size: .; CDR3 length: 16; V gene: TRBV5-4; J gene: TRBJ1-2; CDR3 protein: CASSWGGPGANYGYTF; CDR3 DNA: TGTGCCAGCAGCTGGGGGGGTCCAGGGGCTAACTATGGCTACACCTTC
D gene: TRBD1; clone size: .; CDR3 length: 15; V gene: TRBV5-1; J gene: TRBJ1-2; CDR3 protein: CASSVGTVFQGGYTF; CDR3 DNA: TGCGCCAGCAGCGTCGGGACAGTCTTCCAGGGAGGCTACACCTTC
D gene: TRBD1; clone size: .; CDR3 length: 14; V gene: TRBV12-5; J gene: TRBJ2-1; CDR3 protein: CASGLGTGGNEQFF; CDR3 DNA: TGTGCTAGTGGTTTGGGGACAGGCGGCAATGAGCAGTTCTTC
D gene: TRBD1; clone size: .; CDR3 length: 14; V gene: TRBV6-5; J gene: TRBJ1-1; CDR3 protein: CASNRGQGNTEAFF; CDR3 DNA: TGTGCCAGCAACCGAGGACAGGGGAACACTGAAGCTTTCTTT
D gene: .; clone size: .; CDR3 length: 18; V gene: TRBV7-2; J gene: TRBJ2-1; CDR3 protein: CASSLGPRRSSSYNEQFF; CDR3 DNA: TGTGCCAGCAGCTTAGGCCCTAGGCGCTCCAGCTCCTACAATGAGCAGTTCTTC
D gene: .; clone size: .; CDR3 length: 15; V gene: TRBV19; J gene: TRBJ1-1; CDR3 protein: CASMVGSTVRPEAFF; CDR3 DNA: TGTGCCAGTATGGTCGGTTCAACAGTCAGACCTGAAGCTTTCTTT
D gene: TRBD1; clone size: few; CDR3 length: 15; V gene: TRBV19; J gene: TRBJ1-5; CDR3 protein: CASTWTGGSNQPQHF; CDR3 DNA: TGTGCCAGTACCTGGACAGGGGGTAGCAATCAGCCCCAGCATTTT
D gene: TRBD1; clone size: .; CDR3 length: 16; V gene: TRBV6-5; J gene: TRBJ2-6; CDR3 protein: CASSFGQVSGANVLTF; CDR3 DNA: TGTGCCAGCAGTTTCGGACAGGTCTCTGGGGCCAACGTCCTGACTTTC
D gene: TRBD2; clone size: .; CDR3 length: 15; V gene: TRBV30; J gene: TRBJ2-3; CDR3 protein: CAWSAWTSGSDTQYF; CDR3 DNA: TGTGCCTGGAGTGCTTGGACTAGCGGGAGTGATACGCAGTATTTT
D gene: TRBD2; clone size: .; CDR3 length: 15; V gene: TRBV7-8; J gene: TRBJ2-1; CDR3 protein: CAIQRTGGYYNEQFF; CDR3 DNA: TGTGCCATCCAGAGGACGGGAGGCTACTACAATGAGCAGTTCTTC
D gene: .; clone size: .; CDR3 length: 16; V gene: TRBV7-3; J gene: TRBJ2-1; CDR3 protein: CASSLTPDSLGNEQFF; CDR3 DNA: TGTGCCAGCAGCTTAACGCCTGACTCCCTAGGAAATGAGCAGTTCTTC
D gene: .; clone size: .; CDR3 length: 11; V gene: TRBV20-1; J gene: TRBJ2-1; CDR3 protein: CSARGFGGLFF; CDR3 DNA: TGCAGTGCTAGGGGATTCGGGGGTCTCTTCTTC
D gene: TRBD2; clone size: once; CDR3 length: 18; V gene: TRBV11-3; J gene: TRBJ2-1; CDR3 protein: CASSLELSGLAGVNEQFF; CDR3 DNA: TGTGCCAGCAGCTTAGAGTTATCTGGACTAGCGGGAGTCAATGAGCAGTTCTTC
D gene: TRBD2; clone size: .; CDR3 length: 16; V gene: TRBV2; J gene: TRBJ2-3; CDR3 protein: CASRPGLAAGGDTQYF; CDR3 DNA: TGTGCCAGCAGACCCGGACTAGCGGCAGGCGGAGATACGCAGTATTTT
D gene: .; clone size: .; CDR3 length: 17; V gene: TRBV15; J gene: TRBJ2-1; CDR3 protein: CATSRDLSAVLLNEQFF; CDR3 DNA: TGTGCCACCAGCAGAGATTTGTCCGCGGTCCTCCTCAATGAGCAGTTCTTC
D gene: TRBD1; clone size: .; CDR3 length: 15; V gene: TRBV19; J gene: TRBJ2-1; CDR3 protein: CASSMDRASYNEQFF; CDR3 DNA: TGTGCCAGTAGTATGGACAGGGCATCCTACAATGAGCAGTTCTTC
D gene: .; clone size: .; CDR3 length: 12; V gene: TRBV30; J gene: TRBJ1-1; CDR3 protein: CAWSKGETEAFF; CDR3 DNA: TGTGCCTGGTCTAAGGGGGAAACTGAAGCTTTCTTT
D gene: TRBD2; clone size: .; CDR3 length: 13; V gene: TRBV6-5; J gene: TRBJ2-5; CDR3 protein: CASSRLALETQYF; CDR3 DNA: TGTGCCAGCAGTCGACTAGCTCTGGAGACCCAGTACTTC
D gene: .; clone size: .; CDR3 length: 14; V gene: TRBV5-1; J gene: TRBJ1-4; CDR3 protein: CASSGQPTNEKLFF; CDR3 DNA: TGCGCCAGCTCAGGACAGCCAACTAATGAAAAACTGTTTTTT